This T cell receptor (beta chain) was found in a study of T-cell memory formation after mild COVID-19. cDNA libraries for TCR alpha and TCR beta, carrying sample barcodes and UMIs, came from 5'RACE with constant-segment primers. One entry per CDR3 protein results from TCRdb running MiXCR on the 5' RACE reads. Among 300,000 or so distinct CDR3 sequences listed, 16% were seen once. This clonotype occurred a few times. What was sequenced was PBMCs or a T cell subset sorted from them (not recorded which). The source is a young man who had mild COVID-19 (a few samples of this study predate the infection). Cell type and time point are not known.

The CDR3 DNA is TGTGCCAGCAGCAGCCAGAGAGGCGCGGGCCCCACAGATACGCAGTATTTT. As protein: CASSSQRGAGPTDTQYF. This rearrangement joins TRBV9 to TRBJ2-3; TRBD2 might be the D (5 bases). CDR3 length equals 17 residues. CDR1 and CDR2 (germline): SGDLS, YYNGEE. Trimming cost V 4 bases and J 2 bases, with 20 bases left between them.